The 15 T cell receptor beta chains given below trace back to one sample, sequenced in a study of blood T cell repertoires in COVID-19. Generated by immunoSEQ multiplex PCR, the TCRdb table keeps only in-frame clones and is missing some. The table has about 320,000 clones, 65% to 90% seen once. What was sequenced was peripheral blood. All receptors derive from a human donor in a cohort sampled during active COVID-19.

The rearrangement links TRBV30 to TRBJ2-2; 16 nucleotides line up with TRBD2. With 1 base clipped from V and 4 bases from J, the junction kept 6 bases outside the gene matches. Germline lookup yields CDR1 GTSNPN and CDR2 SVGIG (reference sequence). The CDR3 sequence is 18 residues long. In DNA form, the CDR3 reads TGTGCCTGGAGTGGCGGGACTAGCGGGGGGGCCTTCACCGGGGAGCTGTTTTTT. Residues: CAWSGGTSGGAFTGELFF.

The rearrangement uses TRBV27 and TRBJ2-7, with TRBD2 as a possible D gene (7 bases). Germline CDR1 MNHEY, CDR2 SMNVEV (reference sequence). The CDR3 length is 14 residues. The V gene lost 8 bases and the J gene lost 2 bases, with 16 bases spanning the gap. CDR3 protein: CASSKGGGPYEQYF. CDR3 coding DNA: TGTGCCAGCTCTAAAGGGGGGGGCCCCTACGAGCAGTACTTC.

This rearrangement joins TRBV5-8 to TRBJ2-1, with unresolved D. The V and J ends lost 0 bases and 3 bases respectively, with 4 bases between them. CDR3 length: 13 residues. Germline V lookup: CDR1 SGHTS, CDR2 YDEGEE. The CDR3 sequence is CASSLDGYNEQFF. DNA of the CDR3: TGTGCCAGCAGCTTGGACGGCTACAATGAGCAGTTCTTC.

V gene TRBV19 combines with J gene TRBJ1-1; a weak D match, TRBD1 (6 bases). The CDR3 is made up of 14 amino acids. V lost 6 bases and J 6 bases, leaving 17 bases between the germline ends. CDR1 is LNHDA, CDR2 SQIVND, per germline (reference sequence). The DNA for the CDR3 is TGTGCCAGTAGGGTCGGACAGCGAGGCTCTGAAGCTTTCTTT. Translating gives CASRVGQRGSEAFF. Full variable domain (remainder filled in from reference TRBV19 and TRBJ1-1): DGGITQSPKYLFRKEGQNVTLSCEQNLNHDAMYWYRQDPGQGLRLIYYSQIVNDFQKGDIAEGYSVSREKKESFPLTVTSAQKNPTAFYLCASRVGQRGSEAFFGQGTRLTVV.

CDR3 in amino acids: CASSLRGENYEQYF. As DNA, the CDR3 is TGTGCCAGCAGCTTACGCGGGGAGAACTACGAGCAGTACTTC. The chain carries TRBV7-9 and TRBJ2-7; tentatively, D is TRBD2 (6 bases). Trimming left V 2 bases short and J 3 bases short, with 11 bases between. The CDR3 runs 14 residues. The V gene's germline CDR1 is SEHNR and CDR2 FQNEAQ (reference sequence). Together with reference TRBV7-9 and TRBJ2-7, the CDR3 gives the full variable domain: DTGVSQNPRHKITKRGQNVTFRCDPISEHNRLYWYRQTLGQGPEFLTYFQNEAQLEKSRLLSDRFSAERPKGSFSTLEIQRTEQGDSAMYLCASSLRGENYEQYFGPGTRLTVT.

This CDR3 is CASSLHRGSNQPQHF. Written as DNA, the CDR3 is TGTGCCAGCAGTTTGCATAGGGGGTCGAATCAGCCCCAGCATTTT. The V call is TRBV27, the J call TRBJ1-5, with D maybe TRBD1 (6 bases). CDR3 length equals 15 residues. Trimming cost V 3 bases and J 4 bases, with 13 bases left between them. Germline V lookup: CDR1 MNHEY, CDR2 SMNVEV (reference sequence).

This chain uses TRBV29-1 with TRBJ2-1, with TRBD2 matching 8 bases. Looked up from germline, CDR1 is SQVTM and CDR2 is ANQGSEA. CDR3 length: 15 amino acids. Unmatched junction bases numbered 13, after V lost 3 bases and J lost 9 bases. As DNA, the CDR3 is TGCAGCGTTGAGATAGGTGCCCTAGCGGGCGGTGAGCAGTTCTTC. This codes for CSVEIGALAGGEQFF.

This chain uses TRBV7-2 with TRBJ2-7; 14 bases match TRBD2. V dropped 5 bases and J dropped 12; count of bases not matched to a gene: 6. CDR1 is SGHTA and CDR2 is FQGNSA in the germline V gene. The CDR3 is 13 amino acids. In DNA, the CDR3 is TGTGCCAGCAGCCGAAGACTAGCGGGGGGGATGTACTTC. Its translation is CASSRRLAGGMYF.

CDR3 loop: CASSLGAGINYGYTF. In DNA, the CDR3 is TGCGCCAGCAGCTTGGGGGCAGGGATTAACTATGGCTACACCTTC. The V gene is TRBV5-1, the J gene TRBJ1-2, with D perhaps matching TRBD1 (5 bases). Between the trimmed V and J ends, which lost 0 bases and 1 base, there was a span of 10 bases. Germline CDR1 reads SGHRS; CDR2 reads YFSETQ. The CDR3 is 15 amino acids.

This clone was seen a single time. The chain carries TRBV5-1 and TRBJ2-3; tentative D call: TRBD1 (6 bases). CDR1 is SGHRS and CDR2 is YFSETQ in the germline V gene. Trimming took off 0 bases at V and 1 base at J, with 6 bases between the two ends. The CDR3 runs 14 residues. The CDR3 DNA is TGCGCCAGCAGCTTGGGGACAGGCACAGATACGCAGTATTTT. Its translation is CASSLGTGTDTQYF. The whole variable domain, filled in from reference TRBV5-1 and TRBJ2-3, reads KAGVTQTPRYLIKTRGQQVTLSCSPISGHRSVSWYQQTPGQGLQFLFEYFSETQRNKGNFPGRFSGRQFSNSRSEMNVSTLELGDSALYLCASSLGTGTDTQYFGPGTRLTVL.

The V gene is TRBV5-1, the J gene TRBJ1-1, with D maybe TRBD1 (5 bases). The CDR3 contains 13 residues. V lost 4 bases and J 0 bases, leaving 7 bases between the germline ends. Germline values: CDR1 SGHRS, CDR2 YFSETQ. CDR3: CASSDRLNTEAFF. The CDR3 nucleotides are TGCGCCAGCAGCGACAGACTGAACACTGAAGCTTTCTTT. The whole variable domain, filled in from reference TRBV5-1 and TRBJ1-1, reads KAGVTQTPRYLIKTRGQQVTLSCSPISGHRSVSWYQQTPGQGLQFLFEYFSETQRNKGNFPGRFSGRQFSNSRSEMNVSTLELGDSALYLCASSDRLNTEAFFGQGTRLTVV.

The chain carries TRBV5-1 and TRBJ2-2; 8 bases line up with TRBD1. The CDR3 runs 15 residues. CDR1 SGHRS and CDR2 YFSETQ come from the germline V gene. V was clipped by 4 bases and J by 1 base; unmatched bases: 3. In DNA, the CDR3 is TGCGCCAGCAGCGCCGGGACAGGGAACACCGGGGAGCTGTTTTTT. This codes for CASSAGTGNTGELFF.

The chain couples TRBV19 to TRBJ2-5; 8 bases are shared with TRBD1. The germline gives CDR1 LNHDA, CDR2 SQIVND (reference sequence). The CDR3 runs 15 residues. V gave up 5 bases and J gave up 2 bases; unmatched junction bases: 7. CDR3 DNA sequence: TGTGCCAGTAGTCGGACAGGGATGGGTCAAGAGACCCAGTACTTC. Translated: CASSRTGMGQETQYF.

This clone was observed once. CDR3 nucleotide sequence: TGTGCCATCAGTGAGTTGGCTGCAGCGGTAGGGACATATAATTCACCCCTCCACTTT. Protein: CAISELAAAVGTYNSPLHF. The chain carries TRBV10-3 and TRBJ1-6, with D possibly being TRBD1 (6 bases). The germline V gene has CDR1 ENHRY and CDR2 SYGVKD. Trimming shortened V by 1 base and J by 4 bases, and 20 bases separated the two germline ends. The CDR3 length is 19 residues.

This chain joins TRBV5-5 and TRBJ1-5, with 7 positions matching TRBD1. V was pared by 1 base and J by 1 base, with 5 bases of the junction left unmatched. Germline V gives CDR1 SGHKS, CDR2 YYEKEE (reference sequence). The CDR3 has 16 amino acids. The CDR3 protein is CASSLFSGQSNQPQHF. The CDR3 DNA reads TGTGCCAGCAGCTTGTTTTCGGGACAGAGCAATCAGCCCCAGCATTTT.